Sequencing of this TCR beta chain was carried out in a study of PD-1 blockade in classical Hodgkin lymphoma. CDR3 length: 17 amino acids. Germline V lookup: CDR1 LNHDA, CDR2 SQIVND (reference sequence). V lost 2 bases to trimming and J lost 5 bases; unmatched junction nucleotides: 10. Each patient's relapse followed autologous stem cell transplantation, and brentuximab vedotin exposure varied. Study-level points and caveats: Nivolumab initiation under 1 year post-ASCT meant exclusion.

As concerns this clone: Its matching antigen is unknown.

The protocol was immunoSEQ multiplex PCR, while the TCRdb copy is restricted to in-frame clones and leaves out a portion. The sample comprises 37,000 or so clones, about 86% of which are singletons, and about 7.8% rests with the top ten. The chain couples TRBV19 to TRBJ2-3, with TRBD2 matching over 10 bases. The sample was peripheral blood mononuclear cells (PBMCs), taken before the second cycle of nivolumab. The source of this sequence is a human donor with classical Hodgkin lymphoma. The DNA of the CDR3 is TGTGCCAGTAGTATAATCCTAGCGGGAGTCAATGTAGATACGCAGTATTTT. This encodes CASSIILAGVNVDTQYF.